The next 14 T cell receptor beta chains were all read from a single sample in a study of cytotoxic CD8 clonotypes in ibrutinib-treated CLL. Libraries were prepared by immunoSEQ multiplex PCR; TCRdb keeps only in-frame clonotypes and omits some of them. The sample shows 200,000 or so clones, over 65% of them seen only once. This sample comprised PBMCs, obtained after 12 months of ibrutinib treatment. These receptors originate from a human donor with chronic lymphocytic leukemia.

The chain combines TRBV6-5 with TRBJ1-1; D is unclear. The CDR3 sequence is 13 residues long. Trimming took 6 bases from V and 1 from J, leaving 9 bases between them. Looked up from germline, CDR1 is MNHEY and CDR2 is SVGAGI. The CDR3: CASSLTWNTEAFF. CDR3 in DNA: TGTGCCAGCAGCCTAACCTGGAACACTGAAGCTTTCTTT.

This clone was seen more than once but under ten times. The CDR3 coding sequence is TGTGCCAGCAGCATGGACAGGGACTATGGCTACACCTTC. It encodes CASSMDRDYGYTF. The rearrangement uses TRBV7-2 and TRBJ1-2, with TRBD1 matching 8 bases. V shed 5 bases, J shed 3 bases, and the junction held 2 bases outside the gene matches. Germline CDR1 and CDR2: SGHTA and FQGNSA. This CDR3 has 13 residues. Complete variable domain (other parts from reference TRBV7-2 and TRBJ1-2): GAGVSQSPSNKVTEKGKDVELRCDPISGHTALYWYRQSLGQGLEFLIYFQGNSAPDKSGLPSDRFSAERTGGSVSTLTIQRTQQEDSAVYLCASSMDRDYGYTFGSGTRLTVV.

J is TRBJ1-5 and V is TRBV6-1; D possibly corresponds to TRBD1 (5 bases). The germline V gene has CDR1 MNHNS and CDR2 SASEGT. V was cut by 3 bases and J by 3 bases, with 12 bases left in between. This CDR3 is 15 amino acids long. The DNA of the CDR3 is TGTGCCAGCAGTGAGCTCGGACACCTCAATCAGCCCCAGCATTTT. This encodes CASSELGHLNQPQHF.

The chain recombines TRBV5-6 with TRBJ2-5, with a weak D call TRBD2 (5 bases). The CDR3 length is 14 residues. Trimming removed 0 bases from V and 5 bases from J, with 11 bases in between. Germline-derived CDR1 and CDR2 are SGHDT and YYEEEE. The CDR3 DNA is TGTGCCAGCAGCTTGGTGGTGGAGGAGGAGACCCAGTACTTC. Its protein product is CASSLVVEEETQYF.

The genes are TRBV5-1 and TRBJ2-3; D not certain. The CDR3 loop spans 15 amino acids. Trimming left V 4 bases short and J 0 bases short, with 12 bases between. Per the germline V gene, CDR1 is SGHRS and CDR2 is YFSETQ. For the CDR3, the DNA is TGCGCCAGCAGCATTCAGCTGCCTAGCACAGATACGCAGTATTTT. This codes for CASSIQLPSTDTQYF.

The CDR3 DNA reads TGTGCCAGAAGCTGGCCGACTAGCGCATATTACGAGCAGTACTTC. It specifies CARSWPTSAYYEQYF. V gene TRBV5-3 combines with J gene TRBJ2-7, with 8 positions matching TRBD2. Being an ORF, TRBV5-3 has a function that is uncertain. V lost 3 bases, J lost 4 bases, and 9 bases stayed unmatched. The CDR3 has 15 residues.

This chain links TRBV7-9 with TRBJ1-5; 9 positions agree with TRBD1. The CDR3 consists of 15 residues. Germline loops: CDR1 SEHNR, CDR2 FQNEAQ (reference sequence). The V gene end was trimmed by 5 bases and the J gene end by 5 bases; junction bases not matched to a gene: 7. The CDR3 here is CASSPTGQGDQPQHF. The CDR3 coding sequence is TGTGCCAGCAGCCCGACGGGACAGGGCGATCAGCCCCAGCATTTT.

The chain couples TRBV9 to TRBJ1-5; 10 bases fit TRBD1. The junction had 5 bases not matched to a gene; V was cut back by 5 bases and J by 6 bases. The V gene's germline CDR1 is SGDLS and CDR2 YYNGEE. The CDR3 loop spans 14 amino acids. As DNA, the CDR3 is TGTGCCAGCAGTCCGACAGGGGGCTTTCAGCCCCAGCATTTT. This codes for CASSPTGGFQPQHF.

J is TRBJ1-1 and V is TRBV28, with TRBD1 matching 8 bases. The CDR3 totals 14 residues. The germline V gene encodes CDR1 MDHEN and CDR2 SYDVKM. J gave up 3 bases and V 7 bases, and 7 bases lay outside the gene matches. CDR3 sequence (DNA): TGTGCCAGCACACGGAGGACAGGGTACACTGAAGCTTTCTTT. This codes for CASTRRTGYTEAFF.

This rearrangement joins TRBV5-1 to TRBJ2-7; D not certain. The CDR3 covers 15 residues. Germline values: CDR1 SGHRS, CDR2 YFSETQ. The V gene lost 8 bases and the J gene lost 3 bases, with 21 bases spanning the gap. The CDR3 spells CARSRIGPRNYEQYF. The CDR3 bases are TGCGCCAGGTCGCGGATAGGGCCCAGGAACTACGAGCAGTACTTC.

V gene TRBV5-1 combines with J gene TRBJ2-5; the D is unclear. This CDR3 comprises 11 residues. Between the trimmed V and J ends, which lost 6 bases and 4 bases, there was a span of 7 bases. Per germline, CDR1 SGHRS and CDR2 YFSETQ. CDR3 DNA: TGCGCCAGCAAAACGGGAGAGACCCAGTACTTC. Its protein product is CASKTGETQYF.

The chain carries TRBV6-1 and TRBJ1-2; D ambiguous. The ends were cut back, 7 bases at V and 1 base at J, with 10 bases in the middle. In germline, CDR1 is MNHNS, CDR2 SASEGT. The CDR3 is made up of 13 amino acids. The chain's CDR3 is CASTTGLNYGYTF. For the CDR3, the DNA is TGTGCCAGCACCACTGGTCTTAACTATGGCTACACCTTC.

This clone was counted only a few times. The chain couples TRBV25-1 to TRBJ2-5; D is unclear. V lost 4 bases, J lost 5 bases, and 14 bases lay in between. The CDR3 consists of 14 residues. Germline-derived CDR1 and CDR2 are MGHDK and SYGVNS. The CDR3 bases are TGTGCCAGCAGTGGGCGACTCGTGGGCGAGACCCAGTACTTC. It translates to CASSGRLVGETQYF.

The rearrangement joins TRBV5-1 to TRBJ2-2; TRBD2 matches at 10 bases. The CDR3 loop spans 16 amino acids. The V gene's germline CDR1 is SGHRS and CDR2 YFSETQ. V shed 4 bases, J shed 3 bases, and the junction held 6 bases outside the gene matches. The DNA of the CDR3 is TGCGCCAGCAGCCCGTTAGCGGGAGGCGACACCGGGGAGCTGTTTTTT. Protein sequence: CASSPLAGGDTGELFF. The complete variable domain, with remaining parts taken from reference TRBV5-1 and TRBJ2-2, reads KAGVTQTPRYLIKTRGQQVTLSCSPISGHRSVSWYQQTPGQGLQFLFEYFSETQRNKGNFPGRFSGRQFSNSRSEMNVSTLELGDSALYLCASSPLAGGDTGELFFGEGSRLTVL.